These 10 T cell receptor beta chains were sequenced from one sample in a study of T-cell reconstitution after alpha-beta-depleted transplantation in children (dated by TCRdb to 2015 to 2016). Libraries were prepared through PCR. Sequencing relied on an Illumina HiSeq 2500. To normalize quantification of the TCRbeta repertoire, the TCR libraries were built with molecular barcoding that relied on unique molecular identifiers. The public sequencing data were trimmed at Q25 with fastp and processed into clonotypes with MiXCR by TCRdb, which kept only in-frame beta chains. Entries that share a CDR3 protein sequence are merged under the most common genes and DNA. This sample is represented by a few hundred thousand distinct CDR3 sequences; 15% to 20% of them were singletons. In total, the top ten clones hold just under 30% of the sample. This specimen's treatment or condition label, per the study, means: allogeneic hematopoietic cell transplantation with graft depleted of TCRalphabeta T cells and CD19 B cells.

Specimen: PBMCs, mostly from graft donor cells, collected 360 days after TCRalphabeta/CD19-depleted stem cell transplant. All receptors come from a boy under two years old who had a stem cell transplant for Wiskott-Aldrich syndrome, so the T cells may come from the graft donor.

This clonotype was seen a handful of times. The chain employs TRBV4-3 and TRBJ2-5; 11 positions match TRBD1. Unmatched junction bases numbered 13, after V lost 0 bases and J lost 4 bases. The CDR3 covers 19 residues. Per germline, CDR1 LGHNA and CDR2 YSLEER. This CDR3 reads CASSQDPVRWTGGGETQYF. Here the CDR3 DNA reads TGCGCCAGCAGCCAAGACCCCGTCCGTTGGACAGGGGGCGGAGAGACCCAGTACTTC.

This clonotype was seen repeatedly, ten times or more. The rearrangement links TRBV4-1 to TRBJ2-5; D may be TRBD2 (5 bases). CDR1 is MGHRA, CDR2 YSYEKL, per germline. CDR3 length equals 15 residues. V lost 6 bases and J lost 0, with 14 bases in between. The CDR3 DNA is TGCGCCAGCAGGTTGACTACTGCGTACCAAGAGACCCAGTACTTC. Protein: CASRLTTAYQETQYF.

This clonotype has only a few counts. The rearrangement joins TRBV29-1 to TRBJ2-6, with 12 positions matching TRBD1. The CDR3 covers 17 residues. Losses at the gene ends were 6 bases for V and 0 bases for J; bases not matched to a gene: 6. The germline V gene encodes CDR1 SQVTM and CDR2 ANQGSEA. The DNA of the CDR3 is TGCAGCGTGGGGACAGGGGGCGATTCCTCTGGGGCCAACGTCCTGACTTTC. Amino acid sequence: CSVGTGGDSSGANVLTF.

This clonotype has a handful of counts. The chain combines TRBV13 with TRBJ1-1; D is unresolved. This CDR3 comprises 13 residues. V dropped 6 bases and J dropped 11 bases, with 19 bases sitting between them. Germline V gene data show CDR1 as PRHDT and CDR2 as FYEKMQ (reference sequence). This CDR3 is CASSFSWQVVAFF. Written as DNA, the CDR3 is TGTGCCAGCAGTTTTTCCTGGCAGGTTGTTGCTTTCTTT.

This chain links TRBV5-5 with TRBJ2-7; possibly TRBD1 for D (5 bases). CDR3 length equals 16 residues. In germline, CDR1 is SGHKS, CDR2 YYEKEE (reference sequence). V gave up 5 bases and J gave up 6 bases, with 24 bases separating them. The CDR3 sequence: CASSPKGTGLMFEQYF. CDR3 coding DNA: TGTGCCAGCAGTCCCAAGGGTACAGGATTAATGTTCGAGCAGTACTTC.

The chain carries TRBV4-2 and TRBJ2-2; unclear D gene. V was cut by 1 base and J by 5 bases, with 17 bases left in between. CDR1 LGHNA and CDR2 YNFKEQ come from the germline V gene. The CDR3 runs to 17 residues. This chain's CDR3 is CASSQANHPQVTGELFF. As DNA, the CDR3 is TGTGCCAGCAGCCAAGCCAACCACCCCCAAGTAACCGGGGAGCTGTTTTTT.

This clonotype has at least ten counts. The chain uses TRBV7-2 and TRBJ2-2; tentatively, D is TRBD2 (6 bases). CDR1 and CDR2 from the germline V gene are SGHTA and FQGNSA. Trimming left V 0 bases short and J 3 bases short, with 8 bases between. The CDR3 totals 15 residues. This chain's CDR3 is CASSLAGGYTGELFF. In DNA form, the CDR3 reads TGTGCCAGCAGCTTAGCGGGGGGTTACACCGGGGAGCTGTTTTTT.

The rearrangement joins TRBV4-3 to TRBJ2-5, with 7 bases that match TRBD1. V lost 0 bases to trimming and J lost 4 bases; unmatched junction nucleotides: 11. This CDR3 contains 17 residues. Germline V gene lookup returns CDR1 LGHNA and CDR2 YSLEER. The CDR3 DNA follows: TGCGCCAGCAGCCAAGATCTTCGACAGGGCTTCGGAGAGACCCAGTACTTC. Translation: CASSQDLRQGFGETQYF.

This clonotype was seen a handful of times. The chain carries TRBV5-1 and TRBJ2-7, with D possibly matching TRBD2 (6 bases). Trimming pared 6 bases from V and 6 bases from J, leaving 19 bases between. Germline V gene lookup returns CDR1 SGHRS and CDR2 YFSETQ. This CDR3 comprises 14 residues. DNA of the CDR3: TGCGCCAGCACCTTCGGGTCCCCCGGGAGCGAGCAGTACTTC. It specifies CASTFGSPGSEQYF. Supplemented by reference TRBV5-1 and TRBJ2-7, the full variable domain reads KAGVTQTPRYLIKTRGQQVTLSCSPISGHRSVSWYQQTPGQGLQFLFEYFSETQRNKGNFPGRFSGRQFSNSRSEMNVSTLELGDSALYLCASTFGSPGSEQYFGPGTRLTVT.

This clonotype was counted between two and nine times. The chain employs TRBV29-1 and TRBJ1-4, with no clear D. The CDR3 runs to 13 residues. The V end was cut by 4 bases, the J end by 0 bases, with 6 bases between. Germline-derived CDR1 and CDR2 are SQVTM and ANQGSEA. Here the CDR3 reads CSVGSSTNEKLFF. CDR3 nucleotides: TGCAGCGTTGGTAGTTCAACTAATGAAAAACTGTTTTTT. The full variable domain, rest sourced from reference TRBV29-1 and TRBJ1-4, is SAVISQKPSRDICQRGTSLTIQCQVDSQVTMMFWYRQQPGQSLTLIATANQGSEATYESGFVIDKFPISRPNLTFSTLTVSNMSPEDSSIYLCSVGSSTNEKLFFGSGTQLSVL.